This T cell receptor beta chain was retrieved from a study of blood T cell repertoires in COVID-19. Across the whole study: COVID-19 samples collected from the United States, Italy and Spain covered acute and convalescent phases. T cells, B-cell-depleted T cells, or PBMCs supplied cDNA or gDNA.

Under the authors' procedure: Nucleated cell number was recorded as an estimate derived from reference gene primer amplification. TCRdb keeps only in-frame clones here, not all; method: immunoSEQ multiplex PCR. The D gene and trimming were derived from the DNA, and the V and J assignments and clone size from that table. The sample lists hundreds of thousands of clones; approximately 83% were seen once. Germline assignment: CDR1 ENHRY and CDR2 SYGVKD. The CDR3 has 14 amino acids. V lost 5 bases, J lost 7 bases, and 8 bases stayed unmatched. Sequences were obtained from peripheral blood. The TCR originated in a man between 40 and 49 years old with acute or convalescent COVID-19. This chain links TRBV10-3 with TRBJ1-1; 9 bases align to TRBD1. In DNA form, the CDR3 reads TGTGCCATCAGTCGCCCGGGACAGGGTGTTGAAGCTTTCTTT. Translation gives CAISRPGQGVEAFF.